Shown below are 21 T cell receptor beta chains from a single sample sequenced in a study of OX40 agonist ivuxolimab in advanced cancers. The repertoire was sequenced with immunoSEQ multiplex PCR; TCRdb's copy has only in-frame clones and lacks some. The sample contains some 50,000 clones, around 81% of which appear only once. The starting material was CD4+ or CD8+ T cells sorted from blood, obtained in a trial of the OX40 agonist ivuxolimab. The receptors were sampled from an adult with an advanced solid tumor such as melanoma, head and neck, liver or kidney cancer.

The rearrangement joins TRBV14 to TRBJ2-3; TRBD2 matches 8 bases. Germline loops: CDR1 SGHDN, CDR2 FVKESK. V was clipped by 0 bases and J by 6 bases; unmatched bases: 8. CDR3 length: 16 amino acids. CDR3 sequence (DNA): TGTGCCAGCAGCCAAGATATGTTAATAGCGGGGGATACGCAGTATTTT. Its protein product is CASSQDMLIAGDTQYF.

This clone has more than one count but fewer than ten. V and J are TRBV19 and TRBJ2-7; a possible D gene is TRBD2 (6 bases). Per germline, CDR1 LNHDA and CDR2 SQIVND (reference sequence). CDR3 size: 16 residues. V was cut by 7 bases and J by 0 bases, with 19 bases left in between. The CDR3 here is CASNNRDSPGSYEQYV. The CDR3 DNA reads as TGTGCCAGTAACAATCGGGACTCTCCAGGCTCCTACGAGCAGTACGTC.

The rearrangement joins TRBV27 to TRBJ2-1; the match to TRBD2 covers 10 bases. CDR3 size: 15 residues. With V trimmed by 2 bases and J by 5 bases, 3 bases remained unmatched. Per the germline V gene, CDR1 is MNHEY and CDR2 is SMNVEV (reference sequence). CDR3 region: CASSLELAGNNEQFF. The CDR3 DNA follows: TGTGCCAGCAGTTTAGAACTAGCGGGGAACAATGAGCAGTTCTTC.

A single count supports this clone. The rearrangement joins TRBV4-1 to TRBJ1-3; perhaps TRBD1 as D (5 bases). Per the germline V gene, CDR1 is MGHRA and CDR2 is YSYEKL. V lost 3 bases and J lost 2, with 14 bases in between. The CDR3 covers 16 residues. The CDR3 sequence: CASSHSWDAAGNTIYF. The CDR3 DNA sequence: TGCGCCAGCAGCCACTCCTGGGACGCGGCTGGAAACACCATATATTTT.

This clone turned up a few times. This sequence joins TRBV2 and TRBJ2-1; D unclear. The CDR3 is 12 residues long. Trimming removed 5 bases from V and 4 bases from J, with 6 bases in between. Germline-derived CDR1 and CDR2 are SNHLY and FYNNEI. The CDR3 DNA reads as TGTGCCAGCAGTACGGATTACAATGAGCAGTTCTTC. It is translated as CASSTDYNEQFF.

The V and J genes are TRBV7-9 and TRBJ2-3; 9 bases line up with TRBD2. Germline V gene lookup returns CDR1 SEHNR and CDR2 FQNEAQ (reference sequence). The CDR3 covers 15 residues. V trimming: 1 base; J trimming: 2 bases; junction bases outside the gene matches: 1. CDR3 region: CASSLGLADTDTQYF. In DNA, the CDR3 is TGTGCCAGCAGCTTAGGACTAGCGGACACAGATACGCAGTATTTT.

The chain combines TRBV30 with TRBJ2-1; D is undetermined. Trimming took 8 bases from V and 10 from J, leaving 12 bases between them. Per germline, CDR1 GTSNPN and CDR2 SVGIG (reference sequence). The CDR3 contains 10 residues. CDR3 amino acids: CALGVGEQFF. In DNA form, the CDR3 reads TGTGCCCTTGGAGTAGGGGAGCAGTTCTTC.

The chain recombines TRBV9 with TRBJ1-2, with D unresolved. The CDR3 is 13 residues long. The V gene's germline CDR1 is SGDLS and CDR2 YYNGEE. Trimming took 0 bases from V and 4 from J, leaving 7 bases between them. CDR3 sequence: CASSVGVLYGYTF. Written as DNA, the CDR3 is TGTGCCAGCAGCGTAGGGGTGCTCTATGGCTACACCTTC.

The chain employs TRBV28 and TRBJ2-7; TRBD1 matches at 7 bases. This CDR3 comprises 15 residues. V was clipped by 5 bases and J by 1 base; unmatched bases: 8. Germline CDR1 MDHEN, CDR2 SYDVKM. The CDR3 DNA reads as TGTGCCAGCAGTCGCCGGGACAGTCTTTCCTACGAGCAGTACTTC. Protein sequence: CASSRRDSLSYEQYF.

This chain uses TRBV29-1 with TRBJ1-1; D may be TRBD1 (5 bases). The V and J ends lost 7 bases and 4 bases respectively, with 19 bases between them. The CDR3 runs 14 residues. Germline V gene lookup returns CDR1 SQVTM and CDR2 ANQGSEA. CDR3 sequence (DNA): TGCAGCGCCCTAGAAGGGGCCCTGGGCACTGAAGCTTTCTTT. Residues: CSALEGALGTEAFF.

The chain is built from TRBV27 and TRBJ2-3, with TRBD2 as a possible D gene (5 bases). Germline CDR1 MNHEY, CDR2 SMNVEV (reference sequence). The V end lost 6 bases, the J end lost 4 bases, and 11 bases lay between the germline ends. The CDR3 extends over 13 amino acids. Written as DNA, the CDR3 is TGTGCCAGCAGCCTTAGGCGGGCAGATACGCAGTATTTT. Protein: CASSLRRADTQYF.

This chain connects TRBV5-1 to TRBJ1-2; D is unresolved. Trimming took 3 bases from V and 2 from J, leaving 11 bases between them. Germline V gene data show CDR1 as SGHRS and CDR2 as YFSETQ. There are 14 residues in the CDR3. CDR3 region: CASSSAVMNYGYTF. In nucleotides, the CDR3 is TGCGCCAGCAGCTCGGCGGTAATGAACTATGGCTACACCTTC.

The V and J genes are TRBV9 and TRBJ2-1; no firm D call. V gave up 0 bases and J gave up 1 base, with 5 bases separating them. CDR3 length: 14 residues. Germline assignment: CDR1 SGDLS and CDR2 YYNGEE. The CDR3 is CASSVDGSYNEQFF. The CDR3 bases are TGTGCCAGCAGCGTAGATGGGTCCTACAATGAGCAGTTCTTC.

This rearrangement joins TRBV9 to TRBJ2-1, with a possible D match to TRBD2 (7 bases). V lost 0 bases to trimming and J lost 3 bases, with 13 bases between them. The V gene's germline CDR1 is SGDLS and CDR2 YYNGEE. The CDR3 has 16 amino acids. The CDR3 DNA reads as TGTGCCAGCAGCGTAGACGCGGGGGCATACTACAATGAGCAGTTCTTC. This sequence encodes CASSVDAGAYYNEQFF.

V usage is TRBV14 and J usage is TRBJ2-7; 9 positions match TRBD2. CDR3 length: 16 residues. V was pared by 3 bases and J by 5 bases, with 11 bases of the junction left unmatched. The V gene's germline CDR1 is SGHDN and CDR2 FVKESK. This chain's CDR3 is CASSQSSGLAENEQYF. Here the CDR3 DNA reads TGTGCCAGCAGCCAGTCATCGGGACTAGCTGAAAACGAGCAGTACTTC.

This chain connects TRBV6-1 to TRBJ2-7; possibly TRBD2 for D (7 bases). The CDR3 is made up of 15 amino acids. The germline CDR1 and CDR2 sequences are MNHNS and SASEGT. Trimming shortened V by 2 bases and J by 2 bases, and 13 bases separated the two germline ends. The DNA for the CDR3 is TGTGCCAGCAGTGAAAGCGGGACACTACCCTACGAGCAGTACTTC. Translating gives CASSESGTLPYEQYF.

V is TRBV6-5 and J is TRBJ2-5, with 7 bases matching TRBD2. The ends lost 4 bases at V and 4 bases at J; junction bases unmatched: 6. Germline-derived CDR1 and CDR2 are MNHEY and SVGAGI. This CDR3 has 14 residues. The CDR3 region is CASSSAGPGETQYF. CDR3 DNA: TGTGCCAGCAGTTCAGCGGGACCGGGAGAGACCCAGTACTTC.

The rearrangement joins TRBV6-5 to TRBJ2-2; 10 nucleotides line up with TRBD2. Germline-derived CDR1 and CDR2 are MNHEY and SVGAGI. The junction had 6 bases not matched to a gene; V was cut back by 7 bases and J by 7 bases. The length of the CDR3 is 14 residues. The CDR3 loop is CASNKAGGNGELFF. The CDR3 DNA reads TGTGCCAGCAATAAAGCGGGAGGGAACGGGGAGCTGTTTTTT.

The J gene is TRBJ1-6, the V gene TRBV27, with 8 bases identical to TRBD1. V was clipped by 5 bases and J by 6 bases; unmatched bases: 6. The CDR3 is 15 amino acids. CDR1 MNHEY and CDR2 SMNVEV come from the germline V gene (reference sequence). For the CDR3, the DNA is TGTGCCAGCAGTGCTGGACAGGGAAGTAATTCACCCCTCCACTTT. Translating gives CASSAGQGSNSPLHF.

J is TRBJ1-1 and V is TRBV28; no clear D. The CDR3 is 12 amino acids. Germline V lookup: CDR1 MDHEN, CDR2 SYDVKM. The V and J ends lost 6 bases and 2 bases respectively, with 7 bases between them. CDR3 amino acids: CASSLDNTEAFF. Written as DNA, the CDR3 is TGTGCCAGCAGCCTGGACAACACTGAAGCTTTCTTT.

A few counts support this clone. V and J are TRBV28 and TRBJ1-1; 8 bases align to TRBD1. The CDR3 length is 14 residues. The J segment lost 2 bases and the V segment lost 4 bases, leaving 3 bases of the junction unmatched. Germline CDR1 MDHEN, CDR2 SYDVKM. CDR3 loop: CASSWTGTNTEAFF. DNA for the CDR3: TGTGCCAGCAGTTGGACAGGGACAAACACTGAAGCTTTCTTT.